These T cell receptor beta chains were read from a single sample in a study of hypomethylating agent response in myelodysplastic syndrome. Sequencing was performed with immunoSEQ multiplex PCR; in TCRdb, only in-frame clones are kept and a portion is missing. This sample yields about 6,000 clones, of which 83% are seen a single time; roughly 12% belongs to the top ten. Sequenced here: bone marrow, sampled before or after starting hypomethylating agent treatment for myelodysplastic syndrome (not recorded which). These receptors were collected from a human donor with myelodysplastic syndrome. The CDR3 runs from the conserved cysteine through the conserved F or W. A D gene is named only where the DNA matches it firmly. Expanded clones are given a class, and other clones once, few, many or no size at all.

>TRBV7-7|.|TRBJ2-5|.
TGTGCCAGCAGCTTAAAGGACGCCTCAGGTACCCAGTACTTC
CASSLKDASGTQYF
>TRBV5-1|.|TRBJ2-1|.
TGCGCCAGCAACCCTGGTGGGTGGGTGGCTTCTTGGGGCAATGAGCAGTTCTTC
CASNPGGWVASWGNEQFF
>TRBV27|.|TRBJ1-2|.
TGTGCCAGCAGTCCTTCCGCACCGTCGAGGTATGGCTACACCTTC
CASSPSAPSRYGYTF
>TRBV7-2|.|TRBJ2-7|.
TGTGCCAGCAGCTCCCCTACTCGAGGCTACGAGCAGTACTTC
CASSSPTRGYEQYF
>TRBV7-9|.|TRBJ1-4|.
TGTGCCAGCAGCTTAGTATCAGGATTGGAAACTAATGAAAAACTGTTTTTT
CASSLVSGLETNEKLFF
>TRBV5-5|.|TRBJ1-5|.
TGTGCCAGCAGCTGGGGTCAGCCCCAGCATTTT
CASSWGQPQHF
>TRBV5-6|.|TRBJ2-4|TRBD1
TGTGCCAGCAGCGACAGGGCGACGTTGACCAAAAACATTCAGTACTTC
CASSDRATLTKNIQYF
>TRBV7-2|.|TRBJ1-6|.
TGTGCCAGCAGCTTAAAATCCGTCGAGGGTATGGATAATTCACCCCTCCACTTT
CASSLKSVEGMDNSPLHF
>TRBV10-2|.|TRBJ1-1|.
TGCGCCAGCAGTGAATACACTGAAGCTTTCTTT
CASSEYTEAFF
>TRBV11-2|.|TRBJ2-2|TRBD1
TGTGCCAGCAGCGTACAGGGGCTGAACACCGGGGAGCTGTTTTTT
CASSVQGLNTGELFF
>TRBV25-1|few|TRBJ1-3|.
TGTGCCAGCAGTGAAGGGCTAACCCGGGTCCTATATTTT
CASSEGLTRVLYF
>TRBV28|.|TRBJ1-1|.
TGTGCCAGCACTGTAACAGGGACGAACACTGAAGCTTTCTTT
CASTVTGTNTEAFF
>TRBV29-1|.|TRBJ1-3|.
TGCAGCGGGCAGCAACGAAACACCATATATTTT
CSGQQRNTIYF
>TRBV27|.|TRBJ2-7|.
TGTGCCAGCAGGACCGACTACGAGCAGTACTTC
CASRTDYEQYF
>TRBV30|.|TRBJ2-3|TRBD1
TGTGCCTGGAGTCCCCGCGGGACAGGGAGGTCAGATACGCAGTATTTT
CAWSPRGTGRSDTQYF
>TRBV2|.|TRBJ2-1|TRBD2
TGTGCCAGCATAAGGGAACTAGCGGGGGCTAGAAATGAGCAGTTCTTC
CASIRELAGARNEQFF
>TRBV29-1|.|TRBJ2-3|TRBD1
TGCAGCGTTCGACAGGGAAGCACAGATACGCAGTATTTT
CSVRQGSTDTQYF
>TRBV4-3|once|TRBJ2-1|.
TGCGCCAGCAGCCAAGCCAGGACCTACAATGAGCAGTTCTTC
CASSQARTYNEQFF
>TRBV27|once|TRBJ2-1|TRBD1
TGTGCCAGCAGCTTGACAGGGGGCAGCTACAATGAGCAGTTCTTC
CASSLTGGSYNEQFF
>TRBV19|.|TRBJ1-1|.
TGTGCCAGTAGTATCTCCCGTCAGGGGTGGTTAGGTATGAACACTGAAGCTTTCTTT
CASSISRQGWLGMNTEAFF
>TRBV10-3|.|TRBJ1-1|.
TGTGCCATCAGTGTCGGCCCAGCGAACACTGAAGCTTTCTTT
CAISVGPANTEAFF
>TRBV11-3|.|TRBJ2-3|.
TGTGCCAGCAGCGAGCGACAGAGGGCAGATACGCAGTATTTT
CASSERQRADTQYF
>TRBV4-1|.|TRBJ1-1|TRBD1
TGCGCCAGCAGCCCCCCCGGGACAGTTACCGCTGAAGCTTTCTTT
CASSPPGTVTAEAFF
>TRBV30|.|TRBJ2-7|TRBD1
TGTGCCTGGAGAGATACCTACAGGGGGCTCGAGCAGTACTTC
CAWRDTYRGLEQYF
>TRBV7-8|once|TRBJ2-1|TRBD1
TGTGCCAGCAGCTTAGTTTGGGGGACAGGGGGTGAGCAGTTCTTC
CASSLVWGTGGEQFF
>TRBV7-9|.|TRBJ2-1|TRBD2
TGTGCCAGCAGCTTACTAGCGGGGGGCTCCTACAATGAGCAGTTCTTC
CASSLLAGGSYNEQFF
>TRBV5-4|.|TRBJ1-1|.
TGTGCCAGCAGCTCGCGCGAACAGGGACACACTGAAGCTTTCTTT
CASSSREQGHTEAFF
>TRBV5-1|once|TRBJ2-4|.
TGCGCCAGCAGCCAACTACAGGGTGCCAAAAACATTCAGTACTTC
CASSQLQGAKNIQYF
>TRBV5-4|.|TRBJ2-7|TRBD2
TGTGCCAGCAGCCCGCTAGCGGGGGGGCCGGGCGAGCAGTACTTC
CASSPLAGGPGEQYF
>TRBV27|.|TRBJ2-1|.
TGTGCCAGCAGTAAGGGTAATGAGCAGTTCTTC
CASSKGNEQFF
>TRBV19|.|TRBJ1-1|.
TGTGCCAGTAGTTTTGGCGACACTGAAGCTTTCTTT
CASSFGDTEAFF
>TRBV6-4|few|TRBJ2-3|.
TGTGCCAGCAGTGACGTGTTCGCAGATACGCAGTATTTT
CASSDVFADTQYF
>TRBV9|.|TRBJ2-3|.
TGTGCCAGCAGCGTGTCAGGACTCACAGATACGCAGTATTTT
CASSVSGLTDTQYF
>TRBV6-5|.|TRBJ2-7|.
TGTGCCAGCAGTTACAGCTGGGAGCAGTACTTC
CASSYSWEQYF
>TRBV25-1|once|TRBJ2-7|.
TGTGCCAGCAGCAAGATCGGGGTCCACGAGCAGTACTTC
CASSKIGVHEQYF
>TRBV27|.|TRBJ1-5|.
TGTGCCAGCAGTTTACGAGGGGCCTTACAGCCCCAGCATTTT
CASSLRGALQPQHF
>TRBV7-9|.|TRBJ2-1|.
TGTGCCAGCAGCTTAGGAGGGGGGGCGAATGAGCAGTTCTTC
CASSLGGGANEQFF
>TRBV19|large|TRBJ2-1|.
TGTGCCAGTGGCACGGGGCCTCGGGGGAATGAGCAGTTCTTC
CASGTGPRGNEQFF
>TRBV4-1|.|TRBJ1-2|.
TGCGCCAGCAGCGTTGCTCACCGAAAGACCTATGGCTACACCTTC
CASSVAHRKTYGYTF
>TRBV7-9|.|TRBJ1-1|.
TGTGCCAGCAGCTTAAACCCGGACCTCAAGAACACTGAAGCTTTCTTT
CASSLNPDLKNTEAFF
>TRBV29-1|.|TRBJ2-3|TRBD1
TGCAGCGTGGGAGATAGGGGGCAGACGCAGTATTTT
CSVGDRGQTQYF
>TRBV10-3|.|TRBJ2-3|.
TGTGCCATCAGTGAGAATCCTGCGGACTATACGCAGTATTTT
CAISENPADYTQYF
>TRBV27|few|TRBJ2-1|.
TGTGCCAGCAGTTTATGGGCCGTCTCCTACAATGAGCAGTTCTTC
CASSLWAVSYNEQFF
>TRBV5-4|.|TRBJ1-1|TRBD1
TGTGCCAGCAGTCCACAGGGGGAGGGCGCTGAAGCTTTCTTT
CASSPQGEGAEAFF
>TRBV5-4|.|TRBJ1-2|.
TGTGCCAGCAGCTCAGCAGAGAACTATGGCTACACCTTC
CASSSAENYGYTF
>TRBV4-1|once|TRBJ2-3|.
TGCGCCAGCAGCCAAGTCAGCCTGACTAGCACAGATACGCAGTATTTT
CASSQVSLTSTDTQYF
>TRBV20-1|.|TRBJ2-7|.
TGCAGTGCTAGGGATGGCGAGCAGTACTTC
CSARDGEQYF